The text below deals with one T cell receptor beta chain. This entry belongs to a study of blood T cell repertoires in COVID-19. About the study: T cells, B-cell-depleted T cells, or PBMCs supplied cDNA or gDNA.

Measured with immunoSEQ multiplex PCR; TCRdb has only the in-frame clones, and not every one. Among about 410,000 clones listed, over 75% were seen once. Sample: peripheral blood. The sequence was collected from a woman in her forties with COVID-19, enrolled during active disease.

CDR3 nucleotides: TGTGCCAGCACGCAGGGGGGCCAGGGAAATTCACCCCTCCACTTT. Encoded protein: CASTQGGQGNSPLHF. The chain has TRBV25-1 and TRBJ1-6; TRBD1 matches 7 bases. The CDR3 extends over 15 amino acids. The junction had 10 bases not matched to a gene; V was cut back by 7 bases and J by 7 bases. Germline values: CDR1 MGHDK, CDR2 SYGVNS. The full variable domain, in which reference TRBV25-1 and TRBJ1-6 provide the parts outside the CDR3, is EADIYQTPRYLVIGTGKKITLECSQTMGHDKMYWYQQDPGMELHLIHYSYGVNSTEKGDLSSESTVSRIRTEHFPLTLESARPSHTSQYLCASTQGGQGNSPLHFGNGTRLTVT.